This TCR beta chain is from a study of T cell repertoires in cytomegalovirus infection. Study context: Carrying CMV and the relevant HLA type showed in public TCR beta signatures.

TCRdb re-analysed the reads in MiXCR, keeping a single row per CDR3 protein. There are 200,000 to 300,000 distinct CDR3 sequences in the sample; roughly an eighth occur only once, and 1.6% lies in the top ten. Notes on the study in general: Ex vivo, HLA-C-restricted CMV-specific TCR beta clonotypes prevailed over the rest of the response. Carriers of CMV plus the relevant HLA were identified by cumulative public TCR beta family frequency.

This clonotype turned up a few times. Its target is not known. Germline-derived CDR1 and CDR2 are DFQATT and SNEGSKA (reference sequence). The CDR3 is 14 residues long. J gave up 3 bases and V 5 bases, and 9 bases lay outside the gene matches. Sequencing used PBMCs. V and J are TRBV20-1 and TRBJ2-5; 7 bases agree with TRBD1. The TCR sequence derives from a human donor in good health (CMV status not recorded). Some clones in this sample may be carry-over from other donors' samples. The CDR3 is CSAFPPGTEETQYF. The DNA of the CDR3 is TGCAGTGCTTTCCCCCCCGGGACAGAAGAGACCCAGTACTTC.